A selection of T cell receptor beta chains follows, all from one sample in a study of CD8 T cells in Susac syndrome. TCRdb recomputed calls from the immunoSEQ multiplex PCR reads with MiXCR, one row per CDR3 protein. The table records 150,000 or so distinct CDR3 sequences, around 95% of them present only once. Sequencing was done on a sample of CD4+ T cells from PBMCs. These receptors were taken from a human donor with Susac syndrome. The CDR3 runs from the conserved cysteine through the conserved F or W. Each record gives: J gene, V gene, clone size, D gene, CDR3 protein, CDR3 DNA. The D gene is left open where the match is weak. The size of a clone is reported for some rows only, either as once, few or many, or as a class for expanded clones.

TRBJ1-2	TRBV4-1	NA	NA	CASSQDGVSVYGYTF	TGCGCCAGCAGCCAAGATGGTGTATCGGTTTATGGCTACACCTTC
TRBJ2-7	TRBV9	NA	TRBD1	CASSAYGDRVGDEQYF	TGTGCCAGCAGCGCATACGGAGACAGGGTAGGCGACGAGCAGTACTTC
TRBJ2-7	TRBV12-3/TRBV12-4	NA	NA	CASSLVGLGEQYF	TGTGCCAGCAGTTTAGTGGGTTTGGGGGAGCAGTACTTC
TRBJ1-2	TRBV7-7	NA	TRBD1	CASSLAKDRADGYTF	TGTGCTAGCAGCTTAGCCAAGGACAGGGCCGATGGCTACACCTTC
TRBJ2-5	TRBV7-2	NA	NA	CASSSSRDGRETQYF	TGTGCCAGCAGCTCCAGCCGGGACGGCCGAGAGACCCAGTACTTC
TRBJ2-5	TRBV5-6	NA	NA	CASTTWGRVETQYF	TGTGCCAGCACCACTTGGGGCAGGGTAGAGACCCAGTACTTC
TRBJ1-4	TRBV30	NA	NA	CAWSAAQALLFF	TGTGCCTGGAGTGCAGCGCAGGCGCTACTGTTTTTT
TRBJ2-5	TRBV2	NA	TRBD2	CASSGGLVGTQYF	TGTGCCAGCAGTGGTGGACTAGTAGGGACCCAGTACTTC
TRBJ2-1	TRBV20-1	NA	TRBD2	CSATVLAELYNEQFF	TGCAGTGCTACGGTTCTAGCGGAATTATACAATGAGCAGTTCTTC
TRBJ1-2	TRBV12-3/TRBV12-4	NA	NA	CASSLLRRFYGYTF	TGTGCCAGCAGTTTATTGAGGCGATTCTATGGCTACACCTTC
TRBJ1-2	TRBV4-3	NA	TRBD1	CASSRQTGEAHGYTF	TGCGCCAGCAGCCGTCAGACAGGGGAGGCGCATGGCTACACCTTC
TRBJ2-2	TRBV29-1	NA	TRBD2	CSASFGYLAGTGELFF	TGCAGCGCGTCATTCGGTTACCTAGCGGGCACCGGGGAGCTGTTTTTT
TRBJ1-5	TRBV27	NA	NA	CASSLSPRYQPQHF	TGTGCCAGCAGTTTATCTCCCAGGTATCAGCCCCAGCATTTT
TRBJ1-2	TRBV20-1	NA	NA	CSASPIGTPTNYGYTF	TGCAGTGCTAGCCCAATAGGGACCCCAACTAACTATGGCTACACCTTC
TRBJ2-7	TRBV11-1	NA	TRBD2	CASSLVGTSAHEQYF	TGTGCCAGCAGCTTAGTAGGGACTAGCGCCCACGAGCAGTACTTC
TRBJ2-7	TRBV11-2	NA	TRBD2	CASSSGTLAEPYEQYF	TGTGCCAGCAGCTCAGGTACCCTAGCGGAGCCGTACGAGCAGTACTTC
TRBJ2-7	TRBV20-1	NA	TRBD1	CSARPVGTGAGQYF	TGCAGTGCTAGACCCGTGGGGACAGGGGCCGGGCAGTACTTC
TRBJ1-1	TRBV3-1	once	NA	CASSQSPARMNTEAFF	TGTGCCAGCAGCCAATCCCCTGCACGGATGAACACTGAAGCTTTCTTT
TRBJ2-2	TRBV5-6	NA	NA	CASSPRSLATVGGELFF	TGTGCCAGCAGCCCGCGGTCTTTAGCGACCGTTGGGGGGGAGCTGTTTTTT
TRBJ2-7	TRBV15	NA	NA	CATSRDKGEQYF	TGTGCCACCAGCAGAGATAAGGGCGAGCAGTACTTC
TRBJ2-1	TRBV12-3/TRBV12-4	NA	TRBD1	CASRLQGSGSYNEQFF	TGTGCCAGCAGATTACAGGGGTCCGGCTCCTACAATGAGCAGTTCTTC
TRBJ2-5	TRBV20-1	NA	NA	CSARLPGTRETQYF	TGCAGTGCTAGACTCCCCGGGACACGGGAGACCCAGTACTTC
TRBJ2-7	TRBV27	NA	NA	CASAATGGPAEQYF	TGTGCCAGCGCTGCGACAGGAGGTCCCGCCGAGCAGTACTTC
TRBJ2-3	TRBV2	once	TRBD2	CASSGGLAGVRNTQYF	TGTGCCAGCAGCGGCGGACTAGCGGGAGTTAGAAATACGCAGTATTTT
TRBJ2-7	TRBV29-1	NA	NA	CSAGAPYEQYF	TGCAGCGCAGGGGCCCCCTACGAGCAGTACTTC
TRBJ2-5	TRBV20-1	NA	TRBD2	CSVQIAGRETQYF	TGCAGTGTTCAAATAGCGGGAAGGGAGACCCAGTACTTC
TRBJ2-7	TRBV5-4	NA	NA	CASSLGDGISYEQYF	TGTGCCAGCAGCTTGGGGGACGGAATCTCCTACGAGCAGTACTTC
TRBJ2-5	TRBV5-4	NA	NA	CASSVAGAQETQYF	TGTGCCAGCAGCGTGGCGGGGGCGCAAGAGACCCAGTACTTC
TRBJ1-1	TRBV7-9	NA	NA	CASSQITQRNTEAFF	TGTGCCAGCAGCCAGATCACACAGAGGAACACTGAAGCTTTCTTT
TRBJ1-5	TRBV18	NA	TRBD1	CASSPQTGVGASNQPQHF	TGTGCCAGCTCACCCCAAACAGGGGTAGGAGCTAGCAATCAGCCCCAGCATTTT
TRBJ1-1	TRBV30	NA	NA	CAWSVGGSTEAFF	TGTGCCTGGAGTGTAGGGGGAAGTACTGAAGCTTTCTTT
TRBJ2-2	TRBV4-3	NA	NA	CASSQVFGELFF	TGCGCCAGCAGCCAAGTTTTCGGGGAGCTGTTTTTT
TRBJ2-1	TRBV7-9	NA	TRBD2	CASSLTLRWTSGNEQFF	TGTGCCAGCAGCTTAACTCTCCGCTGGACTAGCGGCAATGAGCAGTTCTTC
TRBJ2-7	TRBV10-3	NA	TRBD2	CAISESKLAGGHEQYF	TGTGCCATCAGTGAAAGTAAACTAGCGGGAGGCCACGAGCAGTACTTC
TRBJ2-1	TRBV6-5	NA	NA	CASSTRSTGVGNEQFF	TGTGCCAGCAGTACCCGATCCACGGGAGTGGGCAATGAGCAGTTCTTC
TRBJ1-5	TRBV25-1	NA	NA	CASSEHGANQPQHF	TGTGCCAGCAGTGAACATGGCGCGAATCAGCCCCAGCATTTT
TRBJ2-1	TRBV7-3	NA	NA	CASSPRYGRGYNEQFF	TGTGCCAGCAGCCCCCGCTATGGGAGGGGGTACAATGAGCAGTTCTTC
TRBJ2-1	TRBV5-1	NA	NA	CASSMTGESYNEQFF	TGCGCCAGCAGCATGACAGGAGAGTCCTACAATGAGCAGTTCTTC
TRBJ1-2	TRBV12-3/TRBV12-4	NA	NA	CASSVGVGYTF	TGTGCCAGCAGTGTCGGCGTTGGCTACACCTTC
TRBJ1-5	TRBV20-1	NA	NA	CSARGGTGYQPQHF	TGCAGCGCAAGGGGGGGAACCGGATATCAGCCCCAGCATTTT
TRBJ1-1	TRBV30	NA	NA	CAWSVRRGLEAFF	TGTGCCTGGAGTGTACGGCGGGGCCTTGAAGCTTTCTTT
TRBJ2-5	TRBV12-3/TRBV12-4	NA	NA	CASSFFRGETQYF	TGTGCCAGCAGTTTTTTCAGAGGGGAGACCCAGTACTTC
TRBJ2-3	TRBV5-6	NA	TRBD2	CASSFLGRGSTDTQYF	TGTGCCAGCAGCTTCTTGGGGCGGGGGAGCACAGATACGCAGTATTTT
TRBJ1-3	TRBV18	NA	NA	CASSPEISSGNTIYF	TGTGCCAGCTCACCGGAAATCAGCTCTGGAAACACCATATATTTT
TRBJ2-7	TRBV12-3/TRBV12-4	NA	NA	CASSQEGGEQYF	TGTGCCAGCAGCCAGGAAGGTGGCGAGCAGTACTTC
TRBJ2-1	TRBV20-1	NA	TRBD2	CSARVSGGGLKAGGYNEQFF	TGCAGTGCTAGAGTTTCAGGAGGAGGACTGAAAGCGGGAGGTTACAATGAGCAGTTCTTC
TRBJ1-1	TRBV30	NA	NA	CAWRVRRGPEAFF	TGTGCCTGGAGGGTGAGGCGGGGGCCCGAAGCTTTCTTT
TRBJ2-1	TRBV9	NA	TRBD2	CASSVGLAGCNEQFF	TGTGCCAGCAGCGTAGGGCTAGCGGGTTGCAATGAGCAGTTCTTC
TRBJ2-7	TRBV30	NA	NA	CAWSLGQGRQYF	TGTGCCTGGAGCCTGGGGCAGGGACGCCAGTACTTC
TRBJ1-4	TRBV20-1	NA	TRBD1	CSASGQTNEKLFF	TGCAGTGCATCGGGACAGACTAATGAAAAACTGTTTTTT
TRBJ1-2	TRBV12-3/TRBV12-4	NA	NA	CASSSGRNYGYTF	TGTGCCAGCAGCTCGGGACGGAACTATGGCTACACCTTC
TRBJ2-7	TRBV7-9	NA	NA	CASSGAGLPRGEQYF	TGTGCCAGCAGCGGAGCGGGCCTCCCACGGGGCGAGCAGTACTTC
TRBJ2-2	TRBV9	NA	NA	CASSVGGRTNTGELFF	TGTGCCAGCAGCGTAGGTGGCAGAACGAACACCGGGGAGCTGTTTTTT